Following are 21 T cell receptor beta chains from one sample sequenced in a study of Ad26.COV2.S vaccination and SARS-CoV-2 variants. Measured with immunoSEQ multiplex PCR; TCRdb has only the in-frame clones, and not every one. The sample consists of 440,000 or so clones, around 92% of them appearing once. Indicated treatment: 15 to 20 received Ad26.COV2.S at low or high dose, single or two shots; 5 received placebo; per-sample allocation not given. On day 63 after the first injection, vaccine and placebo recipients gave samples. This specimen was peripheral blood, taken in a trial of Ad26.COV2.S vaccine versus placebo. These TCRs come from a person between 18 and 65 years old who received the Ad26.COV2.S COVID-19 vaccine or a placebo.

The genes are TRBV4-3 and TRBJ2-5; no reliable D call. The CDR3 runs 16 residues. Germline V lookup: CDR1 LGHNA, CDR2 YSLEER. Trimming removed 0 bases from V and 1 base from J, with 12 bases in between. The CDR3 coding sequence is TGCGCCAGCAGCCAAGAGTTCGGCAGGAGCCAAGAGACCCAGTACTTC. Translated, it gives CASSQEFGRSQETQYF.

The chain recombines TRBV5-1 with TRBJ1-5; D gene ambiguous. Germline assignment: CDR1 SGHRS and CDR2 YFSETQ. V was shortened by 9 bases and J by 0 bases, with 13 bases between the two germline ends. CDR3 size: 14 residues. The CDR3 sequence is CANPGHHSNQPQHF. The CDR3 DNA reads TGCGCCAATCCAGGCCATCATAGCAATCAGCCCCAGCATTTT.

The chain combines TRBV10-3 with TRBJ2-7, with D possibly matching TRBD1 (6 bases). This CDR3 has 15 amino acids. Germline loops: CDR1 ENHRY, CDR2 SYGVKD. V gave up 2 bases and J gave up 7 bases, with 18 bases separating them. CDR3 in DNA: TGTGCCATCAGTGAGACAAGCCGGGACACGAGGGAGCAGTACTTC. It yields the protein CAISETSRDTREQYF.

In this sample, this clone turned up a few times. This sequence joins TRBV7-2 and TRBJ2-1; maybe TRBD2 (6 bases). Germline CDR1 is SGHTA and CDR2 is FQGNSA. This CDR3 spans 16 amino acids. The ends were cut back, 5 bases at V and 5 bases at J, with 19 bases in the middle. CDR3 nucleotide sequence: TGTGCCAGCAGCCTACTGCGACTAGTATCCCACAATGAGCAGTTCTTC. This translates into CASSLLRLVSHNEQFF.

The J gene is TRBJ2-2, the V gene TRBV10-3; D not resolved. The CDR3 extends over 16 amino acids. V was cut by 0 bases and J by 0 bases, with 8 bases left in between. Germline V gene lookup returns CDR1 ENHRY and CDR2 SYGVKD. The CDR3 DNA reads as TGTGCCATCAGTGAGTCGAGCAGAACGAACACCGGGGAGCTGTTTTTT. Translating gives CAISESSRTNTGELFF.

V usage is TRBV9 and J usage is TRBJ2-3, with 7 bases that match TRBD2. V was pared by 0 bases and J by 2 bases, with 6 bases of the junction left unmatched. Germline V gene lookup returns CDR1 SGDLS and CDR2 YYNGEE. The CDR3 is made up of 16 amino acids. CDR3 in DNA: TGTGCCAGCAGCGTAGACGGCGGGGGAACCACAGATACGCAGTATTTT. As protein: CASSVDGGGTTDTQYF.

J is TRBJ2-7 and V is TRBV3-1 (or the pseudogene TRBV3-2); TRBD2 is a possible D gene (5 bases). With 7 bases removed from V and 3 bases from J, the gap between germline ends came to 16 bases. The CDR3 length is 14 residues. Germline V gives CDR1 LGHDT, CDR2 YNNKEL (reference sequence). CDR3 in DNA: TGTGCCAGCAAACCCACGGTGGCGGGCTACGAGCAGTACTTC. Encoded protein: CASKPTVAGYEQYF.

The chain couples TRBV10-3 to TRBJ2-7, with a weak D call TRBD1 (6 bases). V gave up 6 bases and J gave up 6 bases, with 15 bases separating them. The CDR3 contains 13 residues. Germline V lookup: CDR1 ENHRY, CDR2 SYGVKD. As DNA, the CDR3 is TGTGCCATCAGCCTCGGGACATCTGGCGAGCAGTACTTC. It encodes CAISLGTSGEQYF.

CDR3 sequence reads: CASSRMQQAHYGYTF. The CDR3 bases are TGTGCCAGCAGCCGAATGCAACAGGCGCACTATGGCTACACCTTC. J is TRBJ1-2 and V is TRBV5-6; weak D call: TRBD1 (5 bases). Germline values: CDR1 SGHDT, CDR2 YYEEEE. CDR3 size: 15 residues. Trimming stripped 4 bases from V and 3 bases from J, with 16 bases between.

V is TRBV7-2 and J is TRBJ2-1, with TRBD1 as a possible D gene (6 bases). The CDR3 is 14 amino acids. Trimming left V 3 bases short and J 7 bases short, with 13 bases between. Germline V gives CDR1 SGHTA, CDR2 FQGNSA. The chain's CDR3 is CASSFRQVRNEQFF. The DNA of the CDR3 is TGTGCCAGCAGCTTTCGACAGGTCAGGAATGAGCAGTTCTTC.

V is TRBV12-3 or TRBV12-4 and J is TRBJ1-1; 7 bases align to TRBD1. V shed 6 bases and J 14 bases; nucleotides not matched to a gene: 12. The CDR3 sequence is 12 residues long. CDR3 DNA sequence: TGTGCCAGCAGCCTCTCTGGGACAGTTTGCTTCTTT. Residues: CASSLSGTVCFF.

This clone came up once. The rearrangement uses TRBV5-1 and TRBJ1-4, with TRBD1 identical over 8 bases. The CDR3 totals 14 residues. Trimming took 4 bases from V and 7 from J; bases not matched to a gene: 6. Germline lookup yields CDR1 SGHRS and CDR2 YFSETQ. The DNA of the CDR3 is TGCGCCAGCAGCAAGGGACAGGAGGGTGAAAAACTGTTTTTT. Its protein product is CASSKGQEGEKLFF.

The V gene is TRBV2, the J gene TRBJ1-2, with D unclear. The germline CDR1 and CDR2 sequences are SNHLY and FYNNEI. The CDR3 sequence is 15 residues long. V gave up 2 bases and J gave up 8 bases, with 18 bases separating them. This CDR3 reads CASSERAAGRAGYTF. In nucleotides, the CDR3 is TGTGCCAGCAGTGAACGGGCAGCTGGTAGGGCGGGCTACACCTTC.

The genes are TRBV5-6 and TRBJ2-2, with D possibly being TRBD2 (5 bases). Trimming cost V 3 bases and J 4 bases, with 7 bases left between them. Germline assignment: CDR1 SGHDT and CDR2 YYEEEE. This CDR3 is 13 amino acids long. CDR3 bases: TGTGCCAGCAGCTCTGGGAGCACCGGGGAGCTGTTTTTT. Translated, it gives CASSSGSTGELFF.

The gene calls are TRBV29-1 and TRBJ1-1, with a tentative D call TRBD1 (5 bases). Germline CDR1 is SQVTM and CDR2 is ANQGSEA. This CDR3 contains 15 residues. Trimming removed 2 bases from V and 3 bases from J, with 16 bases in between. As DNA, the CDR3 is TGCAGCGTTGAAATTCAGGGATTGGTTCACACTGAAGCTTTCTTT. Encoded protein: CSVEIQGLVHTEAFF.

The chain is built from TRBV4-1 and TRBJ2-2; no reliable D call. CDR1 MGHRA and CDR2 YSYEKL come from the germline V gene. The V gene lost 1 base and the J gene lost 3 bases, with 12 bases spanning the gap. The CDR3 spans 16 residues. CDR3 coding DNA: TGCGCCAGCAGCCAAGCTTTCCGGACGCACACCGGGGAGCTGTTTTTT. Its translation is CASSQAFRTHTGELFF.

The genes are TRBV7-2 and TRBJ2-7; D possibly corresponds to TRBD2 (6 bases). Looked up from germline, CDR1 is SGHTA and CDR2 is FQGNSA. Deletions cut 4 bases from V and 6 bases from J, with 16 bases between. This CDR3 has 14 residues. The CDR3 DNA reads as TGTGCCAGCAGCTCCCCTAGCGACCGAGGCGAGCAGTACTTC. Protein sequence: CASSSPSDRGEQYF.

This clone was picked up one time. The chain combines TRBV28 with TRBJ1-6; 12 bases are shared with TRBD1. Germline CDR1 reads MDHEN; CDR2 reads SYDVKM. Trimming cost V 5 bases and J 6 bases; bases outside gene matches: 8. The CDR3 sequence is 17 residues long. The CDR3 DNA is TGTGCCAGCAGTACTCCGGGACAGGGGGCGCCTAATTCACCCCTCCACTTT. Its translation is CASSTPGQGAPNSPLHF.

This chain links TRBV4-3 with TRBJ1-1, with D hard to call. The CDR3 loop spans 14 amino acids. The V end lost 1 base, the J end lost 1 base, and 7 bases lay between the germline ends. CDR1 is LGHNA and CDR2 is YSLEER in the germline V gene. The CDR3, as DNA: TGCGCCAGCAGCCAAGGACAACCGAACACTGAAGCTTTCTTT. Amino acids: CASSQGQPNTEAFF.

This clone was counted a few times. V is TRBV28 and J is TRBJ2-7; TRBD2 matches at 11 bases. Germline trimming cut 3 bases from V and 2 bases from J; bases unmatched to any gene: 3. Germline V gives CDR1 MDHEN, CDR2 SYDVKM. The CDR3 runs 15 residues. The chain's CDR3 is CASSLDSGGAYEQYF. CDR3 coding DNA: TGTGCCAGCAGTTTGGATAGCGGGGGGGCCTACGAGCAGTACTTC.

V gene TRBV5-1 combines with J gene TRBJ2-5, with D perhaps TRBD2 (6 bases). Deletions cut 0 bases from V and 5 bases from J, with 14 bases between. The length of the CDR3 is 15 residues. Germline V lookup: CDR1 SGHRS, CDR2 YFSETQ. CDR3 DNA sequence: TGCGCCAGCAGCTTGGTCGGGGAGGCCCGCGAGACCCAGTACTTC. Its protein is CASSLVGEARETQYF.